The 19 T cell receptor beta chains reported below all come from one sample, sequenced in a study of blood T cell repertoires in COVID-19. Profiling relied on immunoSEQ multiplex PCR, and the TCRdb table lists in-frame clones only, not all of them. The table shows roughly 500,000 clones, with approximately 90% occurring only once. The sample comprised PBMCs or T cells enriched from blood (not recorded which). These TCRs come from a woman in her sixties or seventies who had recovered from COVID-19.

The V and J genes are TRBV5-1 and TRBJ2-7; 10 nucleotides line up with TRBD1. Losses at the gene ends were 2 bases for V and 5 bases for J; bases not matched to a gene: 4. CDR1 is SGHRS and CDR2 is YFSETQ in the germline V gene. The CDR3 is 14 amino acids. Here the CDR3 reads CASSFRDRGHEQYF. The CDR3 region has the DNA TGCGCCAGCAGCTTCCGGGACAGGGGACACGAGCAGTACTTC.

The CDR3 DNA reads TGTGCCAGCACCCCGACAGGGGGCGAATGGGTAAACACCATATATTTT. Protein sequence: CASTPTGGEWVNTIYF. The V gene is TRBV4-2, the J gene TRBJ1-3; 10 positions agree with TRBD1. Germline CDR1 reads LGHNA; CDR2 reads YNFKEQ. The CDR3 consists of 16 residues. V lost 7 bases and J lost 6; bases outside the gene matches: 12.

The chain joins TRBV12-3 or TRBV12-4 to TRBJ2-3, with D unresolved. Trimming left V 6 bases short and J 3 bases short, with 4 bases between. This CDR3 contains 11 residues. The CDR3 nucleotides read TGTGCCAGCAGCGTTACAGATACGCAGTATTTT. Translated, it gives CASSVTDTQYF.

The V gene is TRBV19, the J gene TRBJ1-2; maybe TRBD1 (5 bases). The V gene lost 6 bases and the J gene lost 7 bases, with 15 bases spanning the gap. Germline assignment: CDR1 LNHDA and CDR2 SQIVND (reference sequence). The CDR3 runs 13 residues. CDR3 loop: CASSPTDGAGYTF. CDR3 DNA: TGTGCCAGTAGCCCGACCGATGGGGCTGGCTACACCTTC.

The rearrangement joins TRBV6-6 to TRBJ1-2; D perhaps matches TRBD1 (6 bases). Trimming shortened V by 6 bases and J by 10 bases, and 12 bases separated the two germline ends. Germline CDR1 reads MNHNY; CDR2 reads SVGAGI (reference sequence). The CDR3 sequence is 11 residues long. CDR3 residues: CASRQGWHYTF. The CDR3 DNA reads TGTGCCAGCAGACAGGGATGGCACTACACCTTC.

This CDR3 is CASSFVNEQYV. The CDR3 DNA reads as TGTGCCAGCAGCTTTGTCAACGAGCAGTACGTC. The chain has TRBV5-6 and TRBJ2-7; D unresolved. Per the germline V gene, CDR1 is SGHDT and CDR2 is YYEEEE. Trimming cost V 2 bases and J 5 bases, with 5 bases left between them. The CDR3 has 11 amino acids.

Here the CDR3 DNA reads TGTGCTAGTGGGGGACAGACGAACACCGGGGAGCTGTTTTTT. Protein sequence: CASGGQTNTGELFF. This chain connects TRBV12-5 to TRBJ2-2, with TRBD1 matching 7 bases. Germline CDR1 LGHNT, CDR2 FRNRAP. The CDR3 sequence is 14 residues long. The ends lost 6 bases at V and 0 bases at J; junction bases unmatched: 1. The variable domain in full, with the rest retrieved from reference TRBV12-5 and TRBJ2-2, is DARVTQTPRHKVTEMGQEVTMRCQPILGHNTVFWYRQTMMQGLELLAYFRNRAPLDDSGMPKDRFSAEMPDATLATLKIQPSEPRDSAVYFCASGGQTNTGELFFGEGSRLTVL.

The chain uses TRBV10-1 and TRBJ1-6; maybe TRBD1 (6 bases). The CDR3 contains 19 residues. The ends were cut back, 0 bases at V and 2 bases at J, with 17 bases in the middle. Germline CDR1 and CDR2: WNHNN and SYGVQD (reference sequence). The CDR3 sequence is CASSESGGDSKAYNSPLHF. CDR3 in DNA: TGCGCCAGCAGTGAGTCAGGGGGGGACTCAAAAGCCTATAATTCACCCCTCCACTTT.

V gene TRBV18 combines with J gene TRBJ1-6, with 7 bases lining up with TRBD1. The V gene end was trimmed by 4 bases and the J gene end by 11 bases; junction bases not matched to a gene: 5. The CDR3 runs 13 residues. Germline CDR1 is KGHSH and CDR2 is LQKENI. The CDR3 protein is CASSRDSIPPLHF. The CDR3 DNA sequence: TGTGCCAGCTCACGGGACAGTATACCACCCCTCCACTTT. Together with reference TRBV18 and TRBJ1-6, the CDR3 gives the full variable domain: NAGVMQNPRHLVRRRGQEARLRCSPMKGHSHVYWYRQLPEEGLKFMVYLQKENIIDESGMPKERFSAEFPKEGPSILRIQQVVRGDSAAYFCASSRDSIPPLHFGNGTRLTVT.

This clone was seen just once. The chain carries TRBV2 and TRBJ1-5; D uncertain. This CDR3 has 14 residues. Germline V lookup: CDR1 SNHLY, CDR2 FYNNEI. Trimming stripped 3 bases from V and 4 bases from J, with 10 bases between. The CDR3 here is CASSELQLNQPQHF. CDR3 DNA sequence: TGTGCCAGCAGTGAGTTACAGCTTAATCAGCCCCAGCATTTT.

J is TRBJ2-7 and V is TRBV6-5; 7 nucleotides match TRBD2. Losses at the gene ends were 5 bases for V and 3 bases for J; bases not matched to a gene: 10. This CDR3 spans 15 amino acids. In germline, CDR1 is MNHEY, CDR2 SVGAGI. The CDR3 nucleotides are TGTGCCAGCAGTCGCGGGGAGGGTGGAGGCTACGAGCAGTACGTC. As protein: CASSRGEGGGYEQYV.

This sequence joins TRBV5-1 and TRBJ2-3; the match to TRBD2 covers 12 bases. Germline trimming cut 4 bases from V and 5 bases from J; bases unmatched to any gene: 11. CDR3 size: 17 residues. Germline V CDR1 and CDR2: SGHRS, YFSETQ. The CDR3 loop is CASSVGTSGPRGDTQYF. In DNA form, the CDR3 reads TGCGCCAGCAGCGTTGGGACTAGCGGGCCCCGGGGAGATACGCAGTATTTT.

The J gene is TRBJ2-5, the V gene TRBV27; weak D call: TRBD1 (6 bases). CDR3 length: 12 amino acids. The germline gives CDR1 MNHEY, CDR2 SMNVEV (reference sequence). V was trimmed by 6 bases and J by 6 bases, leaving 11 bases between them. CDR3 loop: CASSYRVKTQYF. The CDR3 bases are TGTGCCAGCAGCTACAGGGTCAAGACCCAGTACTTC.

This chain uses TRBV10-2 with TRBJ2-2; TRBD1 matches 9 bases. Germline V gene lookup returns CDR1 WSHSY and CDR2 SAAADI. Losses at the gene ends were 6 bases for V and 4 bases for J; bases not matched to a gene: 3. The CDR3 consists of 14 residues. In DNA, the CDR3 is TGCGCCAGCAGACAGGGGGCTCTCACCGGGGAGCTGTTTTTT. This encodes CASRQGALTGELFF.

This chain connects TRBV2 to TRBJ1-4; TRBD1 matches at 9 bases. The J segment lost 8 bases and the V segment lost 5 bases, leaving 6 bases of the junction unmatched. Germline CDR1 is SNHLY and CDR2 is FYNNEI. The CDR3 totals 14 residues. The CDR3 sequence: CASSQDRGEEKLFF. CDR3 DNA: TGTGCCAGCAGTCAGGACAGGGGAGAGGAAAAACTGTTTTTT.

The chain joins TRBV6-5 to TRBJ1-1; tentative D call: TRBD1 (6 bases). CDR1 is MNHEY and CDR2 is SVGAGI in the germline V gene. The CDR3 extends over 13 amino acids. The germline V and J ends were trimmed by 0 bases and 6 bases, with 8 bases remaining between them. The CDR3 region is CASSYSEGAEAFF. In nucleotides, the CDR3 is TGTGCCAGCAGTTACTCCGAGGGGGCTGAAGCTTTCTTT.

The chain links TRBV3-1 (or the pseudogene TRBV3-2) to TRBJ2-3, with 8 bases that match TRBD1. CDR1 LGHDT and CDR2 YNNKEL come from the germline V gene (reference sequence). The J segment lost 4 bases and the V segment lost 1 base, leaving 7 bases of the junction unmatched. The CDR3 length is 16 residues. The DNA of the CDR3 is TGTGCCAGCAGCCAAGTCCCCGGGACAGGTCCAGATACGCAGTATTTT. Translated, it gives CASSQVPGTGPDTQYF.

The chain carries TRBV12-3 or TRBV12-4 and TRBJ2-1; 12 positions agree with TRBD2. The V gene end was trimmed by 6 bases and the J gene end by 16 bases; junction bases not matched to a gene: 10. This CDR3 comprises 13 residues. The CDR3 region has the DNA TGTGCCAGCAGCCAAGGACTAGCGGGACGAGGCTTCTTC. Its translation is CASSQGLAGRGFF.

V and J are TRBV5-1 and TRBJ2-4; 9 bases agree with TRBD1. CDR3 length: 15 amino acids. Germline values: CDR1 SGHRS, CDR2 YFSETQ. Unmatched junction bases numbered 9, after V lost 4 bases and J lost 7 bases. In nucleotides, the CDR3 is TGCGCCAGCAGCGATACAGGGGGCGGATACAACATTCAGTACTTC. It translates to CASSDTGGGYNIQYF.